This TCR beta chain was recorded in a study of T-cell reconstitution after alpha-beta-depleted transplantation in children. Study-wide results and caveats: Several patients had high TCRbeta diversity at day 60; it came from surviving recipient T cells and thymic progenitors. Several hundred expanded graft clones reportedly supplied alpha-beta T cells about two months after transplant.

This clonotype came up many times. Its antigen is unknown. V was clipped by 2 bases and J by 1 base, with 8 bases between them. The length of the CDR3 is 14 residues. Germline CDR1 and CDR2: MDHEN and SYDVKM. As it was prepared, the TCRbeta library received unique molecular identifiers. TCRdb independently ran MiXCR on the PCR reads; one entry per CDR3 protein. The profile shows some 200,000 distinct CDR3 sequences, roughly 8.3% of them singletons. Sequences were derived from PBMCs, mostly from graft donor cells, sampled 360 days after TCRalphabeta/CD19-depleted stem cell transplant. The clonotype was recovered from a male patient between 2 and 10 years old who had a stem cell transplant for acute myeloid leukemia, so the T cells may come from the graft donor. V usage is TRBV28 and J usage is TRBJ2-5; D may match TRBD1 or TRBD2 (5 bases each). The CDR3 here is CASSLAGSQETQYF. CDR3 sequence (DNA): TGTGCCAGCAGTTTAGCAGGGAGCCAAGAGACCCAGTACTTC.